These T cell receptor beta chains were read from a single sample in a study of blood T cell repertoires in COVID-19. Profiling relied on immunoSEQ multiplex PCR, and the TCRdb table lists in-frame clones only, not all of them. The sample comprises some 670,000 clones, about nine tenths of which are singletons, and over 0.2% rests with the top ten. The specimen was peripheral blood. The receptor set was obtained from a young woman with acute or convalescent COVID-19. The CDR3 runs from the conserved cysteine through the conserved F or W. D genes are given only for firm matches. Some rows mark clone size as missing; the rest say once, few, many or name a class of expanded clone.

clone_size	v_call	d_call	j_call	cdr3_nt	cdr3_aa
-	TRBV5-5	TRBD1	TRBJ2-7	TGTGCCAGCAGCTTGTGGGACAGGGCCTCCGAGCAGTACTTC	CASSLWDRASEQYF
-	TRBV7-2	-	TRBJ1-6	TGTGCCAGCAGCTTAGGGACAGCTGGGCTTGCTTCACCCCTCCACTTT	CASSLGTAGLASPLHF
-	TRBV6-5	-	TRBJ1-2	TGTGCCAGCAGTCCCTCGCGGGGCAGGTCCTATGGCTACACCTTC	CASSPSRGRSYGYTF
-	TRBV12-3/TRBV12-4	-	TRBJ2-3	TGTGCCAGCAGTTCCGGGATCACAGATACGCAGTATTTT	CASSSGITDTQYF
-	TRBV12-5	-	TRBJ2-5	TGTGCTAGTGTCGCACGGGACATACAAGAGACCCAGTACTTC	CASVARDIQETQYF
-	TRBV2	-	TRBJ1-2	TGTGCCAGGGAACTGTGGGACACTTATGGCTACACCTTC	CARELWDTYGYTF
-	TRBV29-1	TRBD1	TRBJ1-3	TGCAGCGTCTTTTATCGGGACAGGGGAAACACCATATATTTT	CSVFYRDRGNTIYF
-	TRBV19	TRBD1	TRBJ1-1	TGTGCCAGTAGTATTCGGACAGGCGGGGTACTGAGCACTGAAGCTTTCTTT	CASSIRTGGVLSTEAFF
-	TRBV7-9	-	TRBJ1-2	TGTGCCAGCGGAGGCCAGGGGATCAGCCCTAACTATGGCTACACCTTC	CASGGQGISPNYGYTF
-	TRBV2	TRBD1	TRBJ2-2	TGTGCCAGCAGTAGACAGGGCTTGGGGGAGCTGTTTTTT	CASSRQGLGELFF
few	TRBV5-1	-	TRBJ1-2	TGCGCCAGCAGCCTGGGACATCCGTATGGCTACACCTTC	CASSLGHPYGYTF
-	TRBV5-4	TRBD1	TRBJ1-2	TGTGCCAGCAGCTTGGGTCAGGGGGGAGATGGCTACACCTTC	CASSLGQGGDGYTF
-	TRBV5-1	-	TRBJ2-7	TGCGCCAGCAGCTGGGGTGACAGACCCTCCACCTACGAGCAGTACTTC	CASSWGDRPSTYEQYF
once	TRBV6-1	TRBD1	TRBJ2-1	TGTGCCAGCAGTGAGGACAGGGGGAACAATGAGCAGTTCTTC	CASSEDRGNNEQFF
-	TRBV21-1	-	TRBJ2-1	TGTGCCAGCAGCTCCCGAGTGGTGCGCCTCAATGAGCAGTTCTTC	CASSSRVVRLNEQFF
-	TRBV5-8	TRBD1	TRBJ1-1	TGTGCCAGCAGCTCGGGACAGGGGTACACTGAAGCTTTCTTT	CASSSGQGYTEAFF
-	TRBV6-4	-	TRBJ1-5	TGTGCCAGCCCAAACAGGGTCCAGCCCCAGCATTTT	CASPNRVQPQHF
-	TRBV30	TRBD1	TRBJ1-2	TGTGCCTGGCGAACCCCACTAGGCAGGGGGCGTCTGGATGGCTACACCTTC	CAWRTPLGRGRLDGYTF
-	TRBV5-8	TRBD1	TRBJ1-4	TGTGCCAGCAGCGGGACAGTTTTGATCGCAACTAATGAAAAACTGTTTTTT	CASSGTVLIATNEKLFF
-	TRBV6-5	TRBD2	TRBJ2-1	TGTGCCACCCGCTCAGCGGGGGAAGTTTACAATGAGCAGTTCTTC	CATRSAGEVYNEQFF
-	TRBV9	-	TRBJ1-1	TGTGCCAGCAGCGTAGGCTCCCCAGGGGTCGTGACTGAAGCTTTCTTT	CASSVGSPGVVTEAFF
-	TRBV6-5	TRBD1	TRBJ2-7	TGTGCCAGCATGGCCGGGACAGGGCTGGGCGAGCAGTACTTC	CASMAGTGLGEQYF
once	TRBV2	-	TRBJ1-1	TGTGCCAGCAGTGTGAGAGAATTGAACACTGAAGCTTTCTTT	CASSVRELNTEAFF
-	TRBV5-6	-	TRBJ1-2	TGTGCCAGCAGCCATCGAGGCGGGGAGTATGGCTACACCTTC	CASSHRGGEYGYTF
-	TRBV5-1	-	TRBJ2-7	TGCGCCAGCAGCTTGGGACAGGAGGTAGGCGAGCAGTACTTC	CASSLGQEVGEQYF
-	TRBV6-1	-	TRBJ1-2	TGTGCCAGCAGTGAAGCGACAGGTCCCGTCTATGGCTACACCTTC	CASSEATGPVYGYTF
-	TRBV6-5	-	TRBJ1-5	TGTGCCAGCGGCAGGGGTTTGCAGCCCCAGCATTTT	CASGRGLQPQHF
once	TRBV5-4	TRBD1	TRBJ2-1	TGTGCCAGCGCCGCTAAGGACAGGGCGTACAATGAGCAGTTCTTC	CASAAKDRAYNEQFF
-	TRBV6-4	TRBD1	TRBJ2-1	TGTGCCAGCAGGGGACAGGGTTTCGGCAATGAGCAGTTCTTC	CASRGQGFGNEQFF
-	TRBV29-1	TRBD1	TRBJ2-7	TGCAGCGTGGGACGGGACAGGGAGCAGTACTTC	CSVGRDREQYF
-	TRBV20-1	-	TRBJ1-3	TGCAGTGCTAGTGATCCCCTTGGCAACACCATATATTTT	CSASDPLGNTIYF
-	TRBV14	-	TRBJ1-2	TGTGCCAGCAGCCAACCTGACAGTGGTGCTTTCTATGGCTACACCTTC	CASSQPDSGAFYGYTF
-	TRBV19	-	TRBJ1-5	TGTGCCAGTAGTATTCGGGGATCGTATAGCAATCAGCCCCAGCATTTT	CASSIRGSYSNQPQHF
-	TRBV29-1	-	TRBJ1-1	TGCAGCGCCCGGGTGGTAATGAACACTGAAGCTTTCTTT	CSARVVMNTEAFF
-	TRBV5-1	TRBD1	TRBJ2-3	TGCGCCAGCAGCTTAGGACAGGGGAACTTTGCTAGCACAGATACGCAGTATTTT	CASSLGQGNFASTDTQYF
-	TRBV5-6	-	TRBJ1-1	TGTGCCAGCAGCTTGGTGCAGGGTACTATAGCTTTCTTT	CASSLVQGTIAFF
-	TRBV5-1	-	TRBJ2-1	TGCGCCAGCAGCTTGAAAGTCGGAGAGATATTCTTC	CASSLKVGEIFF
-	TRBV5-1	-	TRBJ1-2	TGCGCCAGCAGCTTGGTGGGGTCAAACAGGGCGGCTGTGCGCTACACCTTC	CASSLVGSNRAAVRYTF
-	TRBV7-9	-	TRBJ1-2	TGTGCCAGCAGCTCCCGGTCGGTGCGATGGACAGCAAACTATGGCTACACCTTC	CASSSRSVRWTANYGYTF
few	TRBV27	-	TRBJ1-2	TGTGCCAGCACCGGGACACCTTATGGCTACACCTTC	CASTGTPYGYTF
-	TRBV19	-	TRBJ1-1	TGTGCCAGTAGTTACCCCAACCTAGTAAATGGGGCTTTCTTT	CASSYPNLVNGAFF
few	TRBV11-2	-	TRBJ1-6	TGTGCCAGCAGCCCGACGGGAGATGGGACACCCCTCCACTTT	CASSPTGDGTPLHF
-	TRBV2	TRBD1	TRBJ1-1	TGTGCCAGCAGTGGACAGGGAAACACTGAAGCTTTCTTT	CASSGQGNTEAFF
few	TRBV6-2/TRBV6-3	TRBD1	TRBJ1-5	TGTGCCAGCAGTGGACAGGTCAGCCAGCCCCAGCATTTT	CASSGQVSQPQHF
-	TRBV19	TRBD2	TRBJ2-7	TGTGCCAGTAGAACGACTAGCGGGGAAAGCTACGAGCAGTACTTC	CASRTTSGESYEQYF
-	TRBV7-9	TRBD1	TRBJ2-7	TGTGCCAGCACCCCCCGGGCAGGGGGCTTCTACGAGCAGTACTTC	CASTPRAGGFYEQYF
-	TRBV28	TRBD1	TRBJ1-2	TGTGCCAGCAGTTTTAGGGACAGGGGAGTATTTGGCTACACCTTC	CASSFRDRGVFGYTF
-	TRBV4-3	TRBD2	TRBJ2-3	TGCGCCAGCAGCCAATCCCGGGGGCGGGGGGGCCGAGATACGCAGTATTTT	CASSQSRGRGGRDTQYF
-	TRBV5-5	-	TRBJ1-2	TGTGCCAGCAGCTTGACAGGTCCGGGCTACACCTTC	CASSLTGPGYTF
once	TRBV6-5	-	TRBJ2-5	TGTGCCAGCATTGTGCGACTAGTCGGAGAGACCCAGTACTTC	CASIVRLVGETQYF
-	TRBV2	-	TRBJ2-3	TGTGCCAGCAGTGTTGCCCCGATAGAGGGGGCAGATACGCAGTATTTT	CASSVAPIEGADTQYF
few	TRBV15	-	TRBJ1-1	TGTGCCACCAGCAGAGTAGGGGCCCTGAACACTGAAGCTTTCTTT	CATSRVGALNTEAFF
-	TRBV9	-	TRBJ1-2	TGTGCCAGCAGCTCGACATATGGCTACACCTTC	CASSSTYGYTF
-	TRBV6-5	TRBD1	TRBJ2-7	TGTGCCAGCAGGGGGACCGGGACAGGGGTCTACGAGCAGTACTTC	CASRGTGTGVYEQYF
-	TRBV11-1	-	TRBJ2-3	TGTGCCAGCAGCTTAGCGCGTAGCACAGATACGCAGTATTTT	CASSLARSTDTQYF
-	TRBV30	-	TRBJ1-5	TGTGCCTGGAGCCCCCTTAGCAATCAGCCCCAGCATTTT	CAWSPLSNQPQHF
-	TRBV6-2/TRBV6-3	-	TRBJ2-7	TGTGCCAGCAGTTGGTCGACAGCCTACGAGCAGTACTTC	CASSWSTAYEQYF